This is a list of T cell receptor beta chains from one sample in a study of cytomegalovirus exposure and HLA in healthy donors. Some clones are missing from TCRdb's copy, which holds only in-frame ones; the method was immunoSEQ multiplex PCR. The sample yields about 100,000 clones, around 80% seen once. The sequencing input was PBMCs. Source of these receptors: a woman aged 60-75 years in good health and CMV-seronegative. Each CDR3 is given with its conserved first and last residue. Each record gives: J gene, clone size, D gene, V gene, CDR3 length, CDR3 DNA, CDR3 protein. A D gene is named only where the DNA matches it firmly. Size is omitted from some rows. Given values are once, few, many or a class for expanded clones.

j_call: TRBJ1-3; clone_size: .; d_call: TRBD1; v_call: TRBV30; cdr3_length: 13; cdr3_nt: TGTGCCTGGGGACAGGGGGCTGGAAACACCATATATTTT; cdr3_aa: CAWGQGAGNTIYF
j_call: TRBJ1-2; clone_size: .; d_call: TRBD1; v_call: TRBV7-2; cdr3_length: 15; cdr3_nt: TGTGCCAGCAGCTTAGGGGCAGGGGGCAACCATGGCTACACCTTC; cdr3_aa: CASSLGAGGNHGYTF
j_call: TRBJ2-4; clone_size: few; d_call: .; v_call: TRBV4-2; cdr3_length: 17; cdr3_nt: TGTGCCAGCAGCCAATCCGGGGTGGAGCCCAGGGGAAACATTCAGTACTTC; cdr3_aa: CASSQSGVEPRGNIQYF
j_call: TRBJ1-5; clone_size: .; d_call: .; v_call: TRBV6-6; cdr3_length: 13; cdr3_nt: TGTGCCAGCAGTTACTTGACTGGATTGCCCCAGCATTTT; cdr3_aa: CASSYLTGLPQHF
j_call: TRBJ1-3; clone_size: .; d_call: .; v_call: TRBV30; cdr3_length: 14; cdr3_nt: TGTGCCTGGAATTTGGAGACAGGTGGAAACACCATATATTTT; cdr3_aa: CAWNLETGGNTIYF
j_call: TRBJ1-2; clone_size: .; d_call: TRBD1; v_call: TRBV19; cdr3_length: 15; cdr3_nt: TGTGCCAGTAGCCAACAGGGGCGGTCACTCTATGGCTACACCTTC; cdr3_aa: CASSQQGRSLYGYTF
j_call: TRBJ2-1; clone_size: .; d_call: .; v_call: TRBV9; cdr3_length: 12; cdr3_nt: TGTGCCAGCAGCCCATTGCGGGGCGAGCAGTTCTTC; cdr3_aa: CASSPLRGEQFF
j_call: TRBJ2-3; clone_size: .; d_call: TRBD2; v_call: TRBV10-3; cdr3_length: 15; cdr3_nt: TGTGCCATCAGTGAGGTAGCGGGGGGAACAGATACGCAGTATTTT; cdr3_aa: CAISEVAGGTDTQYF
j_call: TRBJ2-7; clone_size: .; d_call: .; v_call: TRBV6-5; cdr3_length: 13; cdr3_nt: TGTGCCAGCAGTTTTCAGGGAACCTACGAGCAGTACTTC; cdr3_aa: CASSFQGTYEQYF
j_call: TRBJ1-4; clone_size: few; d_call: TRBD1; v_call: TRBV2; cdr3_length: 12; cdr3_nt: TGTGCCACGGGACAGGGAGACGAAAAACTGTTTTTT; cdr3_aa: CATGQGDEKLFF
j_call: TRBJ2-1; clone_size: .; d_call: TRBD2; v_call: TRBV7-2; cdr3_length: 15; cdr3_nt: TGTGCCAGCAGCTTCGCTAGCGGGGGGCACAATGAGCAGTTCTTC; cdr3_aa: CASSFASGGHNEQFF
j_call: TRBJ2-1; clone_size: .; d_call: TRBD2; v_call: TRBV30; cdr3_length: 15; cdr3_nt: TGTGCCTGGAGTGTACTCCAGCGGGGGGGCGGTGAGCAGTTCTTC; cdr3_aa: CAWSVLQRGGGEQFF
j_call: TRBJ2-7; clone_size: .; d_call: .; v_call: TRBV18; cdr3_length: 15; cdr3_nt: TGTGCCAGCTCACCCGGAGGAGGGCAACTCGGGGAGCAGTACTTC; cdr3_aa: CASSPGGGQLGEQYF
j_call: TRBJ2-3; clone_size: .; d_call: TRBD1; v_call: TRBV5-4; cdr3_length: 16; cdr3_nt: TGTGCCAGCAGCGCGGAGACAGGGGTAAGCACAGATACGCAGTATTTT; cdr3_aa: CASSAETGVSTDTQYF
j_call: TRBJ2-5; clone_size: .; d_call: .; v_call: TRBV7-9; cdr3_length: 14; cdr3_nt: TGTGCCAGCAGCTATGACAGTTACCAAGAGACCCAGTACTTC; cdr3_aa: CASSYDSYQETQYF
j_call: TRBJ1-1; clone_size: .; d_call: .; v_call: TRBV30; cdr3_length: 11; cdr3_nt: TGTGCCTGGAGTGAAGCCTCTCGGGCTTTCTTT; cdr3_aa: CAWSEASRAFF
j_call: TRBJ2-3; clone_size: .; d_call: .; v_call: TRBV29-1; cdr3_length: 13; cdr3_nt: TGCAGCGTTGCAAGACAGGCGCCCCCAGATTTGTCTTTT; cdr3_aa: CSVARQAPPDLSF
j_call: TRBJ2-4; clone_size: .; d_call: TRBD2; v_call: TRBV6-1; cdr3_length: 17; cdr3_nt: TGTGCCAGCAGTGAGACTAGCGGGAGCGGGGCCAAAAACATTCAGTACTTC; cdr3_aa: CASSETSGSGAKNIQYF
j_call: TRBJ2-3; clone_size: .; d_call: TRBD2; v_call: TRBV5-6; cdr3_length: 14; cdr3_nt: TGTGCCAAACTCAATGGACTAGCGGGGGATACGCAGTATTTT; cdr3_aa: CAKLNGLAGDTQYF
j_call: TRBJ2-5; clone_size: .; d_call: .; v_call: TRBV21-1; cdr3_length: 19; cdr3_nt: TGTGCCAGCAGCACAAGGAGGAGACAGGGGGCGAGGGGGCAAGAGACCCAGTACTTC; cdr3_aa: CASSTRRRQGARGQETQYF
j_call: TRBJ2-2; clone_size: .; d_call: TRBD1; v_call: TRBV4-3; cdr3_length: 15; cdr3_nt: TGCGCCAGCAGCCCTGGACAGGGATCCACCGGGGAGCTGTTTTTT; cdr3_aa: CASSPGQGSTGELFF
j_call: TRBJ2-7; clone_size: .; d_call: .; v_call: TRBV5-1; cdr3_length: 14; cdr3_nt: TGCGCCAGCAGCTTGTCGGCGGGCTCCTACGAGCAGTACTTC; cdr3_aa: CASSLSAGSYEQYF
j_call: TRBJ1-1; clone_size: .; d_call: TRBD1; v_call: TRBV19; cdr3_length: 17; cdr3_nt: TGTGCCAGTAGTATAAACCGGGACAGGGGAGGGGATACTGAAGCTTTCTTT; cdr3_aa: CASSINRDRGGDTEAFF